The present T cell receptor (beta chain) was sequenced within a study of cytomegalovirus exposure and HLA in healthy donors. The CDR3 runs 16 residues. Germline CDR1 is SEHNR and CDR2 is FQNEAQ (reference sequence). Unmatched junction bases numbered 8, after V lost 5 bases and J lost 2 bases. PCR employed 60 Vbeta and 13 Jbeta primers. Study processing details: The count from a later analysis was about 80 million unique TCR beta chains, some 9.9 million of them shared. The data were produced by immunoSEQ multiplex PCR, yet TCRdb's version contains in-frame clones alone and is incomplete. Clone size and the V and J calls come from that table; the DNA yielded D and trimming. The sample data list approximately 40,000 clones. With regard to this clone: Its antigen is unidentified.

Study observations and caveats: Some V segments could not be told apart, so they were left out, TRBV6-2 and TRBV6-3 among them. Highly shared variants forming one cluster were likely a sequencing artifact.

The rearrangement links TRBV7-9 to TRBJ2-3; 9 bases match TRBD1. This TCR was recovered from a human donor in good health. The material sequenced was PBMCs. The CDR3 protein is CASSLGTGRNTDTQYF. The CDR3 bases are TGTGCCAGCAGCCTTGGGACAGGGAGGAACACAGATACGCAGTATTTT.